This T cell receptor (beta chain) originates from a study of blood T cell repertoires in COVID-19. About the study: Nucleic acid was either cDNA or gDNA, and it came from T cells, B-cell-depleted T cells, or PBMCs.

The repertoire was sequenced with immunoSEQ multiplex PCR; TCRdb's copy has only in-frame clones and lacks some. Seen here are about 150,000 clones, more than 80% observed once, and the top ten hold over 10%. Germline CDR1 and CDR2: SGHTA and FQGNSA. This CDR3 region has 15 residues. Trimming left V 1 base short and J 3 bases short, with 10 bases between. It was during active infection that Seattle patients were enrolled and then longitudinally followed. The sequencing input was peripheral blood. The chain couples TRBV7-2 to TRBJ1-3; TRBD1 is a possible D gene (6 bases). The receptor comes from a young man with COVID-19, enrolled during active disease. The CDR3 DNA sequence: TGTGCCAGCAGCTTAGTATCAGGGGATGGAAACACCATATATTTT. Translated, it gives CASSLVSGDGNTIYF.